This entry describes one TCR beta chain. The data were taken from a study of T cell responses to AZD1222 COVID-19 vaccine. CDR1 is MDHEN, CDR2 SYDVKM, per germline. Trimming stripped 3 bases from V and 5 bases from J, with 7 bases between. The CDR3 totals 12 residues. Sequencing was performed with immunoSEQ multiplex PCR; in TCRdb, only in-frame clones are kept and a portion is missing. The data hold about 180,000 clones, with almost 90% observed a single time. The sequences come from peripheral blood, collected on day 0 of AZD1222 vaccination. The sequence came from an adult in good health. The chain is built from TRBV28 and TRBJ1-1; no clear D gene. The CDR3 DNA follows: TGTGCCAGCAGTTTGCAAATAACTGAAGCTTTCTTT. It is translated as CASSLQITEAFF.